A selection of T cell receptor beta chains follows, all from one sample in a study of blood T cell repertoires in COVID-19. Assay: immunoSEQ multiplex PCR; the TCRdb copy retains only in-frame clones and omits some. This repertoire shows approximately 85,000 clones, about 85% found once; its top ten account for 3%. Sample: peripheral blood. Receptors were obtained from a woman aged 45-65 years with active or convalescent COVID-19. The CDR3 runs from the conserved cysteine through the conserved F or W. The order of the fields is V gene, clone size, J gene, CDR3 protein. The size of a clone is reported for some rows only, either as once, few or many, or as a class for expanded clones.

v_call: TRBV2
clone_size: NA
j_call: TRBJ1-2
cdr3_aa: CASSEDRNYGYTF

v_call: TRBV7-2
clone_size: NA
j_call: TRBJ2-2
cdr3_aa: CASTTSSGWATGELFF

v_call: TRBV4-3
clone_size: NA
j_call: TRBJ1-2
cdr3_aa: CASSQPGQRDGYTF

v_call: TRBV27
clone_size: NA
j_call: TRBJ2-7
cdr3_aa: CASRLAGATSHSYEQYF

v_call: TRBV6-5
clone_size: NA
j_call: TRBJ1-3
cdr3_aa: CASSSDRPSSGNTIYF

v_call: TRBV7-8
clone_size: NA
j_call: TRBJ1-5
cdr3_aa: CASSNAGTGSQPQHF

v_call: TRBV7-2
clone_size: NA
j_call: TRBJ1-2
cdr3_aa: CASSLQGAEGYGYTF

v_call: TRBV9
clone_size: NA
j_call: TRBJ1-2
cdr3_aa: CASSGGPGTGYGYTF

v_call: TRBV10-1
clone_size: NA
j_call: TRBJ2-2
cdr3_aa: CASTAGQDGGVAGELFF

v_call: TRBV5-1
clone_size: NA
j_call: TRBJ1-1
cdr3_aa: CASSGTTGVGTEAFF

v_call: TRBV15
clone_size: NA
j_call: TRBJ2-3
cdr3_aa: CATSRERGAGGLHTQYF

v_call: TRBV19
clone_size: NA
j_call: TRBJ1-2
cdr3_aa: CASSLQVNPKTYGYTF

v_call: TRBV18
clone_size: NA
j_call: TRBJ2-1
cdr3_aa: CASSGADGDEQFF

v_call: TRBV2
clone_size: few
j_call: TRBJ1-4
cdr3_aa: CASSSGQGPEKLFF

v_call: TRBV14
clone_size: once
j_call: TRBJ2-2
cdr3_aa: CASSQDRGLAGRTGELFF

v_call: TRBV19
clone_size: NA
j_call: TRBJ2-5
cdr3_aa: CASSIGLAGGGGETQYF

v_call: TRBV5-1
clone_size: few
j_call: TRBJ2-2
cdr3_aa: CASSLAGADGELFF

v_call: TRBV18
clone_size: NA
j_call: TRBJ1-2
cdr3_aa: CASSLSSGVEGYTF

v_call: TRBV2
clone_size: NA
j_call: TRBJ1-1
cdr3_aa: CASSDFNTEAFF

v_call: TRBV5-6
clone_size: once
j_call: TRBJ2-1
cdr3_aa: CASSPGGASYNEQFF

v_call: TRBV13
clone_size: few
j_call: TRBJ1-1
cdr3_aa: CASSFLGRSAFF

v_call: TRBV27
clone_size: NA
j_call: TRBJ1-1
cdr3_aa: CASSRRQGIIPEAFF

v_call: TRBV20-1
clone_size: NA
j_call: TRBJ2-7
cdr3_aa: CSASGGGRPYEQYF

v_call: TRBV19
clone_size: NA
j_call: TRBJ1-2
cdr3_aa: CASRDWPDPDPRYGYTF

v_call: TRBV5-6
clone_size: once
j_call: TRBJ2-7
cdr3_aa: CASSPTGGGTEENYEQYF

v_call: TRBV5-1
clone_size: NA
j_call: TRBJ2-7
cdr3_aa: CASSLGAPTYEQYF

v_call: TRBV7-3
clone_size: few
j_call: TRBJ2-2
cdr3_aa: CASSQTLQGGELFF

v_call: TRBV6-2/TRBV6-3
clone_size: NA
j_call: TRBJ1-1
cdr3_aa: CASSLRGEGVSGAFF

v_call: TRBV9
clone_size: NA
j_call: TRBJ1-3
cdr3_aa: CASSVGQGPGNTIYF

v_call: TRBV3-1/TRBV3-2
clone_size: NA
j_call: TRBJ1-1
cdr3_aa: CASSPGWEGGEAFF

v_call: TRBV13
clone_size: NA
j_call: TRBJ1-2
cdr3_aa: CASSQNPGQVNYGYTF

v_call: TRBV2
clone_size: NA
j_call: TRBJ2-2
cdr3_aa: CASQDRATGELFF

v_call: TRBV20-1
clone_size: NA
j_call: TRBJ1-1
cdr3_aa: CSAIPGGEAFF

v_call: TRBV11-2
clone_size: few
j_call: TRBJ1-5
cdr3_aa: CASSLDVGGNQPQHF